This passage covers 23 T cell receptor beta chains from one sample sequenced in a study of a mutant IDH1 vaccine in newly diagnosed glioma. Using immunoSEQ multiplex PCR, the repertoire was profiled, and TCRdb retains in-frame clones only, with some absent. This table holds about 16,000 clones, 95% to 96% found once. Described time point: baseline, week 1 (first vaccination visit). The treatment denotes: pre-vaccination baseline after standard-of-care therapy. The sequencing used peripheral blood mononuclear cells (PBMCs), collected from a glioma patient treated with radiotherapy, temozolomide or both. The receptors come from a woman under 30 with glioma. Some clones in this sample may be carry-over from other donors' samples.

This chain joins TRBV5-6 and TRBJ1-1; 10 bases are a match to TRBD1. Germline-derived CDR1 and CDR2 are SGHDT and YYEEEE. This CDR3 is built from 16 residues. Germline trimming cut 1 base from V and 8 bases from J; bases unmatched to any gene: 11. In DNA, the CDR3 is TGTGCCAGCAGCTTGAGGAGGACAGGGGGTAAGTACGAAGCTTTCTTT. Amino acid sequence: CASSLRRTGGKYEAFF.

The chain joins TRBV7-9 to TRBJ1-2; D not resolved. The CDR3 totals 16 residues. Germline CDR1 is SEHNR and CDR2 is FQNEAQ (reference sequence). Trimming shortened V by 6 bases and J by 1 base, and 18 bases separated the two germline ends. CDR3 DNA sequence: TGTGCCAGCAGTGGAATCGACCTCCGGGTTAACTATGGCTACACCTTC. Amino acids: CASSGIDLRVNYGYTF.

The chain recombines TRBV18 with TRBJ1-2; TRBD1 might be the D (5 bases). There are 18 residues in the CDR3. Germline-derived CDR1 and CDR2 are KGHSH and LQKENI. Trimming shortened V by 3 bases and J by 4 bases, and 24 bases separated the two germline ends. The CDR3 reads CASSPRTGTGFGSYGYTF. DNA of the CDR3: TGTGCCAGCTCACCCCGCACCGGGACTGGGTTCGGGAGCTATGGCTACACCTTC.

The chain couples TRBV7-9 to TRBJ2-5; 10 nucleotides match TRBD1. This CDR3 region has 16 residues. V was pared by 5 bases and J by 5 bases, with 11 bases of the junction left unmatched. Germline V CDR1 and CDR2: SEHNR, FQNEAQ (reference sequence). CDR3 protein: CASSATWTGGRETQYF. In nucleotides, the CDR3 is TGTGCCAGCAGCGCGACCTGGACAGGGGGACGGGAGACCCAGTACTTC.

The chain is built from TRBV18 and TRBJ1-2; D gene uncertain. The length of the CDR3 is 13 residues. V lost 0 bases and J lost 0, with 2 bases in between. In germline, CDR1 is KGHSH, CDR2 LQKENI. The CDR3 DNA reads as TGTGCCAGCTCACCACCGGCTAACTATGGCTACACCTTC. Its protein is CASSPPANYGYTF.

This chain uses TRBV10-3 with TRBJ2-7; TRBD1 aligns across 7 bases. With V trimmed by 4 bases and J by 2 bases, 2 bases remained unmatched. Germline V gives CDR1 ENHRY, CDR2 SYGVKD. This CDR3 has 13 amino acids. The CDR3, as DNA: TGTGCCATCAGTGGACAGGGCACCTACGAGCAGTACTTC. Encoded protein: CAISGQGTYEQYF.

This chain uses TRBV4-1 with TRBJ1-6; 7 nucleotides match TRBD1. V dropped 3 bases and J dropped 7; count of bases not matched to a gene: 6. This CDR3 contains 15 residues. CDR1 and CDR2 from the germline V gene are MGHRA and YSYEKL. CDR3 amino acids: CASSHYRGSNSPLHF. The DNA of the CDR3 is TGCGCCAGCAGCCACTACAGGGGATCCAATTCACCCCTCCACTTT.

The table lists this clone with a count of one. This chain joins TRBV6-5 and TRBJ2-7; 9 positions match TRBD1. Germline-derived CDR1 and CDR2 are MNHEY and SVGAGI. CDR3 length equals 14 residues. V dropped 5 bases and J dropped 3; count of bases not matched to a gene: 5. In DNA form, the CDR3 reads TGTGCCAGCAGTAGGACAGGGGCGTACTACGAGCAGTACTTC. Translating it yields CASSRTGAYYEQYF.

This sequence joins TRBV5-4 and TRBJ1-1; D unclear. This CDR3 contains 13 residues. V lost 0 bases to trimming and J lost 7 bases, with 10 bases between them. In germline, CDR1 is SGHNT, CDR2 YYREEE (reference sequence). The CDR3: CASSLDSGSEAFF. CDR3 sequence (DNA): TGTGCCAGCAGCTTGGACAGTGGGAGTGAAGCTTTCTTT.

The chain carries TRBV4-2 and TRBJ2-1; D is perhaps TRBD1 or TRBD2 (5 bases each). Trimming took off 4 bases at V and 9 bases at J, with 19 bases between the two ends. Germline CDR1 LGHNA, CDR2 YNFKEQ. The CDR3 spans 15 residues. This CDR3 reads CASSPHGDPGSEQFF. The CDR3 DNA reads as TGTGCCAGCAGCCCTCACGGGGACCCGGGGAGTGAGCAGTTCTTC.

V is TRBV7-8 and J is TRBJ2-7, with 8 bases lining up with TRBD2. V was pared by 2 bases and J by 5 bases, with 14 bases of the junction left unmatched. CDR1 and CDR2 from the germline V gene are SGHVS and FQNEAQ. The CDR3 is 17 amino acids. The DNA of the CDR3 is TGTGCCAGCAGCTTAAACCCTCCGACGGCGGGGGGTCACGAGCAGTACTTC. Amino acid sequence: CASSLNPPTAGGHEQYF.

The rearrangement joins TRBV2 to TRBJ1-1; no reliable D call. Germline V gene sequence: CDR1 SNHLY, CDR2 FYNNEI. Trimming took off 6 bases at V and 13 bases at J, with 12 bases between the two ends. The CDR3 spans 10 residues. The DNA for the CDR3 is TGTGCCAGCAGGAAGCCCCTGCTTTTCTTT. It is translated as CASRKPLLFF.

V usage is TRBV11-2 and J usage is TRBJ2-7; D gene ambiguous. The CDR3 runs to 12 residues. Between the trimmed V and J ends, which lost 0 bases and 3 bases, there was a span of 3 bases. Germline V gene sequence: CDR1 SGHAT, CDR2 FQNNGV. In nucleotides, the CDR3 is TGTGCCAGCAGCTTAGATCGCTACGAGCAGTACTTC. This translates into CASSLDRYEQYF.

This clone has only one observation. The rearrangement links TRBV25-1 to TRBJ1-6; TRBD1 matches at 7 bases. The germline gives CDR1 MGHDK, CDR2 SYGVNS. J was trimmed by 7 bases and V by 6 bases; bases with no gene match: 6. The CDR3 covers 14 residues. CDR3 in DNA: TGTGCCAGCAGGGACAGGCCCTGGAATTCACCCCTCCACTTT. It codes for CASRDRPWNSPLHF. The full variable domain, completed using reference TRBV25-1 and TRBJ1-6, is EADIYQTPRYLVIGTGKKITLECSQTMGHDKMYWYQQDPGMELHLIHYSYGVNSTEKGDLSSESTVSRIRTEHFPLTLESARPSHTSQYLCASRDRPWNSPLHFGNGTRLTVT.

This chain uses TRBV30 with TRBJ1-5; D not certain. The V end lost 2 bases, the J end lost 5 bases, and 7 bases lay between the germline ends. The CDR3 length is 12 residues. Germline lookup yields CDR1 GTSNPN and CDR2 SVGIG (reference sequence). CDR3 amino acids: CAWSIPDQPQHF. The CDR3 nucleotides are TGTGCCTGGAGTATTCCTGATCAGCCCCAGCATTTT.

The chain employs TRBV5-8 and TRBJ1-4; D not resolved. CDR3 length: 14 residues. V was pared by 0 bases and J by 5 bases, with 8 bases between. Germline V gives CDR1 SGHTS, CDR2 YDEGEE. The CDR3 bases are TGTGCCAGCAGCTTGGCGCACGTAAATGAAAAACTGTTTTTT. Amino acids: CASSLAHVNEKLFF.

In this sample, this clone turned up once. V gene TRBV9 combines with J gene TRBJ1-2; no firm D call. Trimming took off 1 base at V and 2 bases at J, with 6 bases between the two ends. This CDR3 has 13 amino acids. The V gene's germline CDR1 is SGDLS and CDR2 YYNGEE. The CDR3 sequence: CASSVLANYGYTF. CDR3 nucleotide sequence: TGTGCCAGCAGCGTACTGGCGAACTATGGCTACACCTTC.

The V call is TRBV5-1, the J call TRBJ2-3; D remains ambiguous. The CDR3 consists of 15 residues. The germline V gene encodes CDR1 SGHRS and CDR2 YFSETQ. Deletions cut 0 bases from V and 0 bases from J, with 8 bases between. The CDR3 DNA follows: TGCGCCAGCAGCTTGGATGACTCTAGCACAGATACGCAGTATTTT. Amino acid sequence: CASSLDDSSTDTQYF.

V usage is TRBV6-6 and J usage is TRBJ1-5; D perhaps matches TRBD1 (6 bases). Germline CDR1 and CDR2: MNHNY and SVGAGI (reference sequence). V dropped 4 bases and J dropped 10 bases, with 17 bases sitting between them. CDR3 length equals 14 residues. The CDR3 DNA reads TGTGCCAGCAGTTTAACAGGGATTTCACTTCCCCAGCATTTT. Protein sequence: CASSLTGISLPQHF.

The CDR3: CASSYRRQGPYEQYF. The CDR3 bases are TGTGCCAGCAGTTACAGGCGACAGGGGCCCTACGAGCAGTACTTC. This chain connects TRBV6-5 to TRBJ2-7; 8 bases map to TRBD1. Trimming cost V 2 bases and J 2 bases; bases outside gene matches: 5. The CDR3 runs to 15 residues. The germline V gene has CDR1 MNHEY and CDR2 SVGAGI.

The chain is built from TRBV28 and TRBJ2-1, with D perhaps TRBD1 (8 bases). There are 15 residues in the CDR3. Germline loops: CDR1 MDHEN, CDR2 SYDVKM. Trimming shortened V by 5 bases and J by 9 bases, and 20 bases separated the two germline ends. This CDR3 reads CASSTGGGREGEQFF. The CDR3 bases are TGTGCCAGCAGTACAGGGGGGGGACGCGAGGGTGAGCAGTTCTTC. The full variable domain, its missing parts supplied by reference TRBV28 and TRBJ2-1, is DVKVTQSSRYLVKRTGEKVFLECVQDMDHENMFWYRQDPGLGLRLIYFSYDVKMKEKGDIPEGYSVSREKKERFSLILESASTNQTSMYLCASSTGGGREGEQFFGPGTRLTVL.

V is TRBV27 and J is TRBJ1-2; TRBD1 aligns across 7 bases. With 5 bases clipped from V and 4 bases from J, the junction kept 16 bases outside the gene matches. This CDR3 is 17 amino acids long. The germline gives CDR1 MNHEY, CDR2 SMNVEV (reference sequence). This CDR3 is CASSPYGGTVGFYGYTF. CDR3 nucleotides: TGTGCCAGCAGTCCCTACGGCGGGACAGTAGGATTCTATGGCTACACCTTC.

The J gene is TRBJ2-3, the V gene TRBV7-3; the D gene is possibly TRBD2 (5 bases). The CDR3 extends over 13 amino acids. CDR1 is SGHTA and CDR2 is FQGTGA in the germline V gene. V lost 0 bases, J lost 6 bases, and 7 bases lay in between. CDR3 residues: CASSLTPGDTQYF. In DNA, the CDR3 is TGTGCCAGCAGCTTAACCCCGGGGGATACGCAGTATTTT. The variable domain in full, completed from reference TRBV7-3 and TRBJ2-3, reads GAGVSQTPSNKVTEKGKYVELRCDPISGHTALYWYRQSLGQGPEFLIYFQGTGAADDSGLPNDRFFAVRPEGSVSTLKIQRTERGDSAVYLCASSLTPGDTQYFGPGTRLTVL.